This TCR beta chain was observed in a study of T-cell memory formation after mild COVID-19. As for the study in general: TCR clusters were mostly donor specific.

General study results and limits: Clones that contracted from day 15 to 85 were balanced CD4/CD8, while later expanders leaned CD4+. Whether day 37 second-wave clones are SARS-CoV-2-specific was not confirmed.

CDR3 length: 15 residues. Germline-derived CDR1 and CDR2 are SQVTM and ANQGSEA. Unmatched junction bases numbered 10, after V lost 7 bases and J lost 2 bases. A note on this clonotype: Its antigen is not known.

TCR alpha and TCR beta cDNA libraries carrying sample barcodes and UMIs were produced by 5'RACE using constant-segment primers. TCRdb passed the 5' RACE reads through MiXCR, listing each CDR3 protein once. The sample includes around 140,000 distinct CDR3 sequences, approximately 6% of them seen just once. The origin of this receptor is an adult woman who had mild COVID-19 (a few samples of this study predate the infection). Cell type and time point are not known. Sequencing was carried out using PBMCs or a T cell subset sorted from them (not recorded which). The chain joins TRBV29-1 to TRBJ2-3; TRBD1 matches 9 bases. In DNA, the CDR3 is TGCAGCGCCATTGGTGGGGACAGGGCCACAGATACGCAGTATTTT. Encoded protein: CSAIGGDRATDTQYF.